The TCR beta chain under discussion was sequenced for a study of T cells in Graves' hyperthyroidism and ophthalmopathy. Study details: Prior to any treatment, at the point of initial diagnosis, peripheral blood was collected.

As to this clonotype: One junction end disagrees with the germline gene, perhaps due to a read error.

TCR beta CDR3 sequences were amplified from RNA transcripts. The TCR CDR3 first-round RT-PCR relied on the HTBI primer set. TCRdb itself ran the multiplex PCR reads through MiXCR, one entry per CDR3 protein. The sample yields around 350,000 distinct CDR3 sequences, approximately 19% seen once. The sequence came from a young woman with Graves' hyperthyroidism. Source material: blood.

The CDR3 reads CASSGAGVSNNIQYF. The CDR3 coding sequence is TGTGCCAGTAGTGGGGCAGGGGTGTCCAACAACATTCAGTACTTC. The rearrangement links TRBV19 to TRBJ2-4; possible D gene TRBD1, 6 bases. Germline-derived CDR1 and CDR2 are LNHDA and SQIVND (reference sequence). CDR3 length: 15 amino acids.